Shown below are 21 T cell receptor beta chains from a single sample sequenced in a study of early T cells in non-severe SARS-CoV-2 infection. One entry per CDR3 protein, called by TCRdb with MiXCR from the 5' RACE reads. The sample shows about 59,000 distinct CDR3 sequences, around 14% of them seen only once. Sequences were derived from whole blood, sampled at baseline. The receptor source for this set is an adult who was a healthcare worker with PCR-confirmed SARS-CoV-2 infection or an uninfected control (not recorded which).

This clonotype was picked up a small number of times. This chain joins TRBV20-1 and TRBJ2-1; 7 bases fit TRBD1. The CDR3 extends over 10 amino acids. Looked up from germline, CDR1 is DFQATT and CDR2 is SNEGSKA (reference sequence). Trimming cost V 3 bases and J 12 bases; bases outside gene matches: 2. The CDR3 sequence is CSASRDRQFF. The CDR3 coding sequence is TGCAGTGCTAGCCGGGACAGGCAGTTCTTC.

This clonotype was seen at least ten times. The chain joins TRBV9 to TRBJ1-5; D possibly corresponds to TRBD1 (6 bases). CDR1 is SGDLS, CDR2 YYNGEE, per germline. V was shortened by 0 bases and J by 3 bases, with 7 bases between the two germline ends. The CDR3 loop spans 14 amino acids. This CDR3 is CASSVGDINQPQHF. The CDR3 nucleotides are TGTGCCAGCAGCGTAGGGGACATCAATCAGCCCCAGCATTTT.

The gene calls are TRBV10-3 and TRBJ1-1; tentatively, D is TRBD1 (5 bases). This CDR3 comprises 15 residues. Trimming took off 2 bases at V and 0 bases at J, with 10 bases between the two ends. The germline V gene encodes CDR1 ENHRY and CDR2 SYGVKD. The CDR3 loop is CAISERGNLNTEAFF. The CDR3 DNA follows: TGTGCCATCAGTGAGCGGGGGAACTTGAACACTGAAGCTTTCTTT.

The CDR3 loop is CSVTGGGYTF. The CDR3 coding sequence is TGCAGCGTGACAGGGGGCGGCTACACCTTC. This chain links TRBV29-1 with TRBJ1-2; 10 nucleotides line up with TRBD1. CDR1 and CDR2 from the germline V gene are SQVTM and ANQGSEA. V lost 6 bases and J lost 8; bases outside the gene matches: 0. The CDR3 is 10 amino acids.

The chain links TRBV15 to TRBJ1-5, with unresolved D. This CDR3 has 13 amino acids. Trimming cost V 0 bases and J 7 bases, with 7 bases left between them. CDR1 and CDR2 (germline): LNHNV, YYDKDF (reference sequence). The CDR3 coding sequence is TGTGCCACCAGCAGAGAGGTGGCGCAGCCCCAGCATTTT. Its translation: CATSREVAQPQHF.

The rearrangement links TRBV9 to TRBJ1-1; 7 nucleotides match TRBD1. Germline CDR1 SGDLS, CDR2 YYNGEE. This CDR3 is 15 amino acids long. V was clipped by 0 bases and J by 4 bases; unmatched bases: 6. CDR3 sequence reads: CASSVVAEGATEAFF. CDR3 bases: TGTGCCAGCAGCGTAGTTGCAGAGGGGGCCACTGAAGCTTTCTTT.

The chain has TRBV30 and TRBJ1-1, with D possibly TRBD1 on 5 matching bases. The CDR3 consists of 14 residues. The V gene's germline CDR1 is GTSNPN and CDR2 SVGIG (reference sequence). Trimming removed 0 bases from V and 2 bases from J, with 10 bases in between. CDR3: CAWSVSRGNTEAFF. The CDR3 DNA is TGTGCCTGGAGTGTAAGTAGGGGCAACACTGAAGCTTTCTTT.

This clonotype was picked up a small number of times. V and J are TRBV5-1 and TRBJ2-1; D unresolved. This CDR3 has 16 residues. The V and J ends lost 4 bases and 0 bases respectively, with 14 bases between them. Germline V gene lookup returns CDR1 SGHRS and CDR2 YFSETQ. The CDR3 coding sequence is TGCGCCAGCAGCCCTATAGCTGCTAGCTCCTACAATGAGCAGTTCTTC. Residues: CASSPIAASSYNEQFF.

Ten or more counts support this clonotype. This chain connects TRBV7-8 to TRBJ1-1; D is undetermined. Looked up from germline, CDR1 is SGHVS and CDR2 is FQNEAQ. V was clipped by 2 bases and J by 11 bases, with 18 bases between them. The CDR3 consists of 14 residues. The DNA for the CDR3 is TGTGCCAGCAGCTTACTGCTGGGATCCACGGCGGCTTTCTTT. Translating gives CASSLLLGSTAAFF.

V is TRBV27 and J is TRBJ2-1; no firm D call. Between the trimmed V and J ends, which lost 3 bases and 0 bases, there was a span of 3 bases. Germline lookup yields CDR1 MNHEY and CDR2 SMNVEV (reference sequence). The CDR3 contains 13 residues. The CDR3 nucleotides are TGTGCCAGCAGTTTGAGCTCCTACAATGAGCAGTTCTTC. This encodes CASSLSSYNEQFF.

V usage is TRBV2 and J usage is TRBJ2-2; TRBD1 aligns across 7 bases. Germline loops: CDR1 SNHLY, CDR2 FYNNEI. J gave up 0 bases and V 6 bases, and 7 bases lay outside the gene matches. The CDR3 consists of 16 residues. The CDR3 loop reads CASRVGQAANTGELFF. In DNA, the CDR3 is TGTGCCAGCAGGGTAGGACAGGCCGCGAACACCGGGGAGCTGTTTTTT.

Concerning this clonotype itself: This may be a read error: a much more frequent sequence differs by one nucleotide. CDR3 coding DNA: TGTGCCAGCAGCTCAGTTAGCAATCAGCCCCAGCATTTT. Translation gives CASSSVSNQPQHF. The V gene is TRBV7-2, the J gene TRBJ1-5; no definite D call. Deletions cut 4 bases from V and 0 bases from J, with 4 bases between. In germline, CDR1 is SGHTA, CDR2 FQGNSA. The CDR3 has 13 residues.

This clonotype was picked up a small number of times. The rearrangement links TRBV20-1 to TRBJ2-7; 10 nucleotides match TRBD2. Trimming removed 2 bases from V and 2 bases from J; junction bases left unmatched: 6. Germline values: CDR1 DFQATT, CDR2 SNEGSKA (reference sequence). The CDR3 totals 15 residues. CDR3 nucleotide sequence: TGCAGTGCTAGAAAGCCTAGCGGGAGTCCCTACGAGCAGTACTTC. Protein sequence: CSARKPSGSPYEQYF.

This rearrangement joins TRBV11-2 to TRBJ2-1; D call uncertain. Trimming shortened V by 2 bases and J by 8 bases, and 22 bases separated the two germline ends. CDR3 length equals 17 residues. CDR1 is SGHAT and CDR2 is FQNNGV in the germline V gene. Written as DNA, the CDR3 is TGTGCCAGCAGCTTAAAGGGCTCGGGTGGTCAAAGGGATGAGCAGTTCTTC. Protein: CASSLKGSGGQRDEQFF.

V gene TRBV29-1 combines with J gene TRBJ1-1; no firm D call. Looked up from germline, CDR1 is SQVTM and CDR2 is ANQGSEA. V dropped 5 bases and J dropped 4 bases, with 8 bases sitting between them. The CDR3 contains 11 residues. The CDR3 here is CSVFGSTEAFF. CDR3 bases: TGCAGCGTTTTCGGAAGCACTGAAGCTTTCTTT. Variable domain in full (rest from reference TRBV29-1 and TRBJ1-1): SAVISQKPSRDICQRGTSLTIQCQVDSQVTMMFWYRQQPGQSLTLIATANQGSEATYESGFVIDKFPISRPNLTFSTLTVSNMSPEDSSIYLCSVFGSTEAFFGQGTRLTVV.

V gene TRBV18 combines with J gene TRBJ2-1, with 7 nucleotides matching TRBD1. The germline V gene encodes CDR1 KGHSH and CDR2 LQKENI. CDR3 length equals 13 residues. With V trimmed by 0 bases and J by 7 bases, 0 bases remained unmatched. CDR3: CASSPPRGNEQFF. CDR3 coding DNA: TGTGCCAGCTCACCACCCAGGGGGAATGAGCAGTTCTTC.

This clonotype turned up a few times. The chain combines TRBV7-9 with TRBJ1-2; 8 positions match TRBD1. Germline CDR1 is SEHNR and CDR2 is FQNEAQ (reference sequence). Trimming removed 5 bases from V and 3 bases from J; junction bases left unmatched: 8. This CDR3 spans 15 amino acids. The CDR3: CASSDDPTGDYGYTF. The DNA for the CDR3 is TGTGCCAGCAGCGACGACCCGACAGGGGACTATGGCTACACCTTC.

This clonotype showed up just a few times. This sequence joins TRBV7-6 and TRBJ1-6; tentatively, D is TRBD1 (5 bases). V was clipped by 0 bases and J by 4 bases, with 10 bases between them. Germline V gene sequence: CDR1 SGHVS, CDR2 FNYEAQ. The CDR3 has 16 amino acids. The CDR3 loop reads CASSLAEGRYNSPLHF. The CDR3 DNA reads as TGTGCCAGCAGCTTAGCGGAGGGACGGTATAATTCACCCCTCCACTTT.

The J gene is TRBJ1-1, the V gene TRBV12-3 or TRBV12-4; 7 bases are a match to TRBD1. Trimming took 5 bases from V and 1 from J; bases not matched to a gene: 10. CDR3 length: 16 amino acids. For the CDR3, the DNA is TGTGCCAGCAGTCTACGCGTACAGGGGAGGAACACTGAAGCTTTCTTT. Protein product: CASSLRVQGRNTEAFF.

This clonotype has ten or more counts. The V gene is TRBV2, the J gene TRBJ2-4, with D maybe TRBD2 (6 bases). The V end was cut by 4 bases, the J end by 0 bases, with 10 bases between. There are 15 residues in the CDR3. Germline CDR1 and CDR2: SNHLY and FYNNEI. CDR3 DNA sequence: TGTGCCAGCAGTGGTCAAGCGGGAGCCAAAAACATTCAGTACTTC. Translation: CASSGQAGAKNIQYF.

J is TRBJ2-1 and V is TRBV7-2; D perhaps matches TRBD2 (5 bases). Germline loops: CDR1 SGHTA, CDR2 FQGNSA. This CDR3 comprises 16 residues. Trimming removed 1 base from V and 0 bases from J, with 10 bases in between. For the CDR3, the DNA is TGTGCCAGCAGCTTAGATAGCGTTCGCTCCTACAATGAGCAGTTCTTC. Amino acids: CASSLDSVRSYNEQFF.